These 21 T cell receptor beta chains share one sample of origin, sequenced in a study of blood T cell repertoires in COVID-19. TCRdb's copy holds only in-frame clones and misses some; the assay was immunoSEQ multiplex PCR. This table has 450,000 to 500,000 clones, about 90% appearing once. Sequencing was carried out using PBMCs or T cells enriched from blood (not recorded which). These receptor sequences come from a woman aged 18-35 years who had recovered from COVID-19.

The chain has TRBV5-4 and TRBJ2-3; tentatively, D is TRBD1 (6 bases). V was shortened by 4 bases and J by 3 bases, with 15 bases between the two germline ends. CDR1 is SGHNT, CDR2 YYREEE, per germline (reference sequence). The CDR3 loop spans 15 amino acids. The DNA of the CDR3 is TGTGCCAGCAGCGGGAACAGGGCCGGGACAGATACGCAGTATTTT. Translation gives CASSGNRAGTDTQYF.

In its sample, this clone was seen once. The V gene is TRBV24-1, the J gene TRBJ2-1, with D possibly matching TRBD1 (6 bases). The germline V gene encodes CDR1 KGHDR and CDR2 SFDVKD. The CDR3 covers 14 residues. V dropped 5 bases and J dropped 1 base, with 8 bases sitting between them. This CDR3 reads CATSGTGSYNEQFF. The CDR3 DNA is TGTGCCACCAGTGGTACAGGGTCCTACAATGAGCAGTTCTTC.

The J gene is TRBJ2-7, the V gene TRBV30, with 7 positions matching TRBD1. The CDR3 consists of 13 residues. Germline CDR1 and CDR2: GTSNPN and SVGIG (reference sequence). J gave up 5 bases and V 0 bases, and 4 bases lay outside the gene matches. As DNA, the CDR3 is TGTGCCTGGAGTGTACAGGGGAGCGACGAGCAGTACTTC. As protein: CAWSVQGSDEQYF.

V usage is TRBV5-4 and J usage is TRBJ2-1, with TRBD2 matching over 8 bases. CDR3 length: 14 residues. The V gene end was trimmed by 3 bases and the J gene end by 7 bases; junction bases not matched to a gene: 6. Germline lookup yields CDR1 SGHNT and CDR2 YYREEE (reference sequence). CDR3 in DNA: TGTGCCAGCAGCTCCCAAGCGGGGGAAAATGAGCAGTTCTTC. It yields the protein CASSSQAGENEQFF.

The chain is built from TRBV15 and TRBJ2-1; a weak D match, TRBD1 (6 bases). Germline assignment: CDR1 LNHNV and CDR2 YYDKDF (reference sequence). Trimming removed 6 bases from V and 5 bases from J, with 8 bases in between. The CDR3 consists of 12 residues. The CDR3 sequence is CATRDSDNEQFF. DNA of the CDR3: TGTGCCACCAGGGACAGTGACAATGAGCAGTTCTTC. Filled out from reference TRBV15 and TRBJ2-1, the complete variable domain reads DAMVIQNPRYQVTQFGKPVTLSCSQTLNHNVMYWYQQKSSQAPKLLFHYYDKDFNNEADTPDNFQSRRPNTSFCFLDIRSPGLGDTAMYLCATRDSDNEQFFGPGTRLTVL.

The chain uses TRBV28 and TRBJ1-5; 11 nucleotides agree with TRBD1. From germline, CDR1 is MDHEN and CDR2 SYDVKM. The V gene end was trimmed by 5 bases and the J gene end by 2 bases; junction bases not matched to a gene: 2. The CDR3 spans 15 residues. This CDR3 is CASSGTGGRNQPQHF. CDR3 in DNA: TGTGCCAGCAGTGGGACAGGGGGTCGCAATCAGCCCCAGCATTTT.

This chain connects TRBV20-1 to TRBJ2-6, with a possible D match to TRBD2 (5 bases). CDR3 length equals 10 residues. Germline V gene sequence: CDR1 DFQATT, CDR2 SNEGSKA (reference sequence). Trimming took off 5 bases at V and 13 bases at J, with 9 bases between the two ends. In nucleotides, the CDR3 is TGCAGTGCTGGACTCCCGGTCCTGACTTTC. Its translation: CSAGLPVLTF.

The rearrangement uses TRBV6-5 and TRBJ2-3; tentatively, D is TRBD2 (7 bases). The CDR3 length is 13 residues. Germline CDR1 is MNHEY and CDR2 is SVGAGI. Trimming stripped 6 bases from V and 5 bases from J, with 12 bases between. Here the CDR3 reads CASSRGGRDTQYF. The CDR3 region has the DNA TGTGCCAGCAGCAGGGGAGGGAGAGATACGCAGTATTTT.

The rearrangement joins TRBV24-1 to TRBJ2-1; 9 bases match TRBD1. The CDR3 length is 14 residues. The V and J ends lost 9 bases and 13 bases, in that order; junction bases with no gene match: 15. Germline CDR1 and CDR2: KGHDR and SFDVKD. This chain's CDR3 is CATAGTGKSNHQFF. CDR3 DNA sequence: TGTGCCACCGCCGGGACAGGGAAGTCGAACCACCAGTTCTTC.

This rearrangement joins TRBV2 to TRBJ2-2; 8 nucleotides align to TRBD2. Trimming at V came to 6 bases and at J to 4 bases, leaving 7 bases not matched to a gene. The germline V gene encodes CDR1 SNHLY and CDR2 FYNNEI. The CDR3 spans 15 residues. CDR3 nucleotide sequence: TGTGCCAGCAGCGTTAGCGGGGTTGGCACCGGGGAGCTGTTTTTT. It is translated as CASSVSGVGTGELFF.

The chain employs TRBV5-1 and TRBJ1-3; 9 positions match TRBD1. The CDR3 totals 18 residues. Germline V gene data show CDR1 as SGHRS and CDR2 as YFSETQ. J was trimmed by 4 bases and V by 1 base; bases with no gene match: 12. The CDR3 nucleotides are TGCGCCAGCAGCTTGCTACCCGGGACAGGGAGGATAGGAAACACCATATATTTT. Residues: CASSLLPGTGRIGNTIYF.

This chain connects TRBV9 to TRBJ2-3; D might be TRBD2 (5 bases). From germline, CDR1 is SGDLS and CDR2 YYNGEE. The V gene lost 3 bases and the J gene lost 2 bases, with 13 bases spanning the gap. This CDR3 has 15 residues. The CDR3 is CASSASPRLTDTQYF. CDR3 coding DNA: TGTGCCAGCAGCGCTAGCCCCAGACTCACAGATACGCAGTATTTT. The complete variable domain, with remaining parts taken from reference TRBV9 and TRBJ2-3, reads DSGVTQTPKHLITATGQRVTLRCSPRSGDLSVYWYQQSLDQGLQFLIQYYNGEERAKGNILERFSAQQFPDLHSELNLSSLELGDSALYFCASSASPRLTDTQYFGPGTRLTVL.

The chain links TRBV30 to TRBJ2-1; 9 positions match TRBD2. The CDR3 is 16 residues long. Per germline, CDR1 GTSNPN and CDR2 SVGIG (reference sequence). V dropped 1 base and J dropped 3; count of bases not matched to a gene: 7. In nucleotides, the CDR3 is TGTGCCTGGAGTGCCTTAGCGGGGGCCAGCTACAATGAGCAGTTCTTC. Translating it yields CAWSALAGASYNEQFF.

The rearrangement uses TRBV5-8 and TRBJ2-4; 9 nucleotides align to TRBD1. CDR1 is SGHTS, CDR2 YDEGEE, per germline. V lost 5 bases, J lost 8 bases, and 8 bases stayed unmatched. CDR3 length: 14 amino acids. The CDR3 sequence: CASSRDREEDIQYF. CDR3 nucleotides: TGTGCCAGCAGTCGGGACAGGGAGGAGGACATTCAGTACTTC.

The rearrangement uses TRBV3-1 (or the pseudogene TRBV3-2) and TRBJ2-2; 9 nucleotides line up with TRBD2. The CDR3 extends over 14 amino acids. The V gene's germline CDR1 is LGHDT and CDR2 YNNKEL (reference sequence). V dropped 8 bases and J dropped 5; count of bases not matched to a gene: 6. The CDR3: CASRGLAATGELFF. CDR3 in DNA: TGTGCCAGCCGGGGACTAGCAGCGACCGGGGAGCTGTTTTTT.

This clone was counted only a few times. This chain joins TRBV12-5 and TRBJ1-1, with 8 bases matching TRBD1. The junction had 11 bases not matched to a gene; V was cut back by 0 bases and J by 8 bases. Looked up from germline, CDR1 is LGHNT and CDR2 is FRNRAP. The CDR3 has 16 residues. The chain's CDR3 is CASGLVRLDRVIEAFF. The CDR3 DNA sequence: TGTGCTAGTGGTTTGGTACGGTTGGACAGGGTAATCGAAGCTTTCTTT.

The chain couples TRBV18 to TRBJ1-1; weak D call: TRBD1 (5 bases). Looked up from germline, CDR1 is KGHSH and CDR2 is LQKENI. There are 15 residues in the CDR3. V shed 6 bases and J shed 1 base, with 15 bases lying between them. The CDR3 bases are TGTGCCAGCTCTCGCACAGGACGTACGAACACTGAAGCTTTCTTT. This encodes CASSRTGRTNTEAFF.

The gene calls are TRBV5-1 and TRBJ1-1; 7 nucleotides agree with TRBD1. CDR1 is SGHRS, CDR2 YFSETQ, per germline. V was clipped by 4 bases and J by 6 bases; unmatched bases: 9. The CDR3 sequence is 14 residues long. The DNA of the CDR3 is TGCGCCAGCAGCGGCGACAGGGTGCTCGCTGAAGCTTTCTTT. It encodes CASSGDRVLAEAFF.

V usage is TRBV11-2 and J usage is TRBJ2-7; D is unclear. CDR1 and CDR2 from the germline V gene are SGHAT and FQNNGV. Trimming removed 0 bases at V and 3 bases at J, with 12 bases between. This CDR3 region has 15 residues. DNA of the CDR3: TGTGCCAGCAGCTTAGAGGCAGGTTTTGTCTACGAGCAGTACTTC. Translated: CASSLEAGFVYEQYF.

This chain connects TRBV23-1 to TRBJ2-2; D possibly corresponds to TRBD1 (6 bases). TRBV23-1 is identified as an open reading frame with a role that is uncertain. Trimming pared 4 bases from V and 6 bases from J, leaving 6 bases between. The CDR3 runs to 12 residues. This CDR3 reads CASSRGPGELFF. Here the CDR3 DNA reads TGCGCCAGCAGTCGGGGGCCCGGGGAGCTGTTTTTT.

This chain connects TRBV5-1 to TRBJ2-1; a possible D gene is TRBD1 (5 bases). Germline V gene sequence: CDR1 SGHRS, CDR2 YFSETQ. The length of the CDR3 is 16 residues. Trimming left V 0 bases short and J 8 bases short, with 18 bases between. The DNA of the CDR3 is TGCGCCAGCAGCTTGGAGGGGATCCTTATGTATCATGAGCAGTTCTTC. Translated, it gives CASSLEGILMYHEQFF.